The rows below give T cell receptor beta chains drawn from one sample of a study of blood T cell repertoires in COVID-19. Generated by immunoSEQ multiplex PCR, the TCRdb table keeps only in-frame clones and is missing some. The sample holds about 250,000 clones, about 93% seen once. Sequenced sample: peripheral blood. These receptors originate from a young man with COVID-19, enrolled during active disease. Both conserved end residues are part of each CDR3. The D gene is left open where the match is weak. Clone size, where shown, is once, few, many, or a class for clones that have expanded.

CASSWGQNTEAFF TGTGCCAGCAGTTGGGGACAGAACACTGAAGCTTTCTTT TRBJ1-1 . TRBV7-9 . 13
CASSYDGLLGEKLFF TGTGCCAGCAGTTATGATGGCTTGCTCGGGGAAAAACTGTTTTTT TRBJ1-4 . TRBV6-6 . 15
CASSLKLWASGGSSYEQYF TGTGCCAGCAGCTTAAAGCTATGGGCTAGCGGGGGATCATCCTACGAGCAGTACTTC TRBJ2-7 . TRBV7-6 TRBD2 19
CASSDFDRAAEAFF TGCGCCAGCAGTGACTTCGACAGGGCGGCTGAAGCTTTCTTT TRBJ1-1 . TRBV10-1 TRBD1 14
CASRTGSDTEAFF TGTGCCAGCAGGACAGGGTCCGACACTGAAGCTTTCTTT TRBJ1-1 . TRBV2 TRBD1 13
CASSFPSGGSDTQYF TGTGCCAGCAGCTTCCCTAGCGGGGGTTCAGATACGCAGTATTTT TRBJ2-3 . TRBV3-1/TRBV3-2 TRBD2 15
CASSPAAGGPQSYEQYF TGTGCCAGCTCACCTGCAGCGGGGGGGCCACAATCCTACGAGCAGTACTTC TRBJ2-7 once TRBV18 TRBD2 17
CSVEYTREAFF TGCAGCGTTGAGTATACCAGAGAAGCTTTCTTT TRBJ1-1 . TRBV29-1 . 11
CASSDLAGGPYNEQFF TGCGCCAGCAGTGACCTAGCGGGGGGACCCTACAATGAGCAGTTCTTC TRBJ2-1 . TRBV10-1 TRBD2 16
CAGNGQVDSNQPQHF TGTGCCGGAAACGGACAGGTCGATAGCAATCAGCCCCAGCATTTT TRBJ1-5 . TRBV6-5 TRBD1 15
CAGTKQVNTEAFF TGTGCCGGCACGAAACAGGTGAACACTGAAGCTTTCTTT TRBJ1-1 . TRBV6-5 . 13
CANSGLWNYGYTF TGTGCCAACTCGGGACTGTGGAACTATGGCTACACCTTC TRBJ1-2 . TRBV5-3 . 13
CASVWTSSGNTIYF TGTGCCAGCGTATGGACAAGCTCTGGAAACACCATATATTTT TRBJ1-3 . TRBV7-9 . 14
CASRQTGNSPLHF TGTGCCAGCAGACAGACAGGGAATTCACCCCTCCACTTT TRBJ1-6 . TRBV6-6 TRBD1 13
CASSEGTSGWVEQYF TGTGCCAGCAGTGAAGGGACTAGCGGGTGGGTCGAGCAGTACTTC TRBJ2-7 . TRBV2 TRBD2 15
CATSRGSLRWQPQHF TGTGCCACCAGCAGAGGGTCTCTCAGATGGCAGCCCCAGCATTTT TRBJ1-5 . TRBV15 . 15
CASSPQAGPYNSPLHF TGTGCCAGCAGCCCCCAGGCAGGGCCCTATAATTCACCCCTCCACTTT TRBJ1-6 . TRBV13 . 16
CASGGGTGPSGANVLTF TGTGCCAGCGGTGGGGGGACAGGGCCCTCTGGGGCCAACGTCCTGACTTTC TRBJ2-6 . TRBV9 TRBD1 17
CATSSRGDWVTEAFF TGTGCCACCAGCAGCCGGGGGGACTGGGTCACTGAAGCTTTCTTT TRBJ1-1 . TRBV15 . 15
CASSGTGVQPQHF TGTGCCAGTAGTGGGACAGGGGTACAGCCCCAGCATTTT TRBJ1-5 . TRBV19 TRBD1 13
CAWNRGGEETQYF TGTGCCTGGAATAGAGGCGGGGAAGAGACCCAGTACTTC TRBJ2-5 . TRBV30 . 13
CASSLNFRDNEQFF TGTGCCAGCAGCTTAAACTTCCGGGACAATGAGCAGTTCTTC TRBJ2-1 . TRBV11-2 . 14
CASSLREGASYNEQFF TGTGCCAGCAGCTTGCGTGAGGGGGCATCCTACAATGAGCAGTTCTTC TRBJ2-1 . TRBV5-4 TRBD1 16
CASSLAHYNEQFF TGTGCCAGCAGCCTGGCCCACTACAATGAGCAGTTCTTC TRBJ2-1 . TRBV27 . 13
CASTRFVGVGEKLFF TGTGCCAGTACTCGATTTGTAGGGGTGGGCGAAAAACTGTTTTTT TRBJ1-4 . TRBV19 . 15
CASSEGSRRETQYF TGTGCCAGCAGTGAAGGGTCTAGAAGGGAGACCCAGTACTTC TRBJ2-5 once TRBV2 . 14
CASGDLASRTDTQYF TGTGCCAGCGGTGACCTAGCGAGTCGGACAGATACGCAGTATTTT TRBJ2-3 . TRBV6-1 . 15
CASSFNALGYGYTF TGTGCCAGCAGTTTCAACGCGCTAGGCTATGGCTACACCTTC TRBJ1-2 . TRBV27 . 14
CASWRGTPNTGELFF TGTGCCAGCTGGCGGGGGACACCTAACACCGGGGAGCTGTTTTTT TRBJ2-2 . TRBV6-5 . 15
CASSIQPGASYEQYF TGTGCCAGCAGTATCCAACCGGGAGCTTCCTACGAGCAGTACTTC TRBJ2-7 once TRBV27 . 15
CASSERGDEKLFF TGTGCCAGCAGTGAACGGGGGGATGAAAAACTGTTTTTT TRBJ1-4 . TRBV2 . 13
CASREGDFGEQYF TGCGCCAGCAGGGAGGGGGACTTCGGCGAGCAGTACTTC TRBJ2-7 few TRBV10-1 . 13
CASSFVDREETQYF TGTGCCAGCAGCTTCGTGGACAGGGAAGAGACCCAGTACTTC TRBJ2-5 . TRBV12-1 . 14
CAWSVAENQPQHF TGTGCCTGGAGTGTAGCGGAGAATCAGCCCCAGCATTTT TRBJ1-5 . TRBV30 . 13
CASSLDSYAYYGYTF TGTGCCAGCAGTCTGGACAGTTATGCATACTACGGCTACACCTTC TRBJ1-2 . TRBV6-5 . 15
CASSLARGGTDTQYF TGCGCCAGCAGCTTGGCCAGGGGGGGCACAGATACGCAGTATTTT TRBJ2-3 . TRBV5-1 . 15
CASSLGQSYNEQFF TGTGCCAGCAGCTTGGGACAGTCCTACAATGAGCAGTTCTTC TRBJ2-1 once TRBV5-6 . 14
CAWSVPGGTIYF TGTGCCTGGAGTGTGCCCGGAGGCACCATATATTTT TRBJ1-3 . TRBV30 . 12
CASSPYRGPDTGELFF TGTGCCAGCAGCCCGTACAGGGGGCCAGACACCGGGGAGCTGTTTTTT TRBJ2-2 . TRBV3-1/TRBV3-2 TRBD1 16
CASSNRDRVTGELFF TGTGCCAGCAGCAACCGGGACAGGGTGACCGGGGAGCTGTTTTTT TRBJ2-2 . TRBV11-2 TRBD1 15
CASSADRGEQYF TGTGCCAGCAGCGCGGACAGGGGCGAGCAGTACTTC TRBJ2-7 . TRBV9 TRBD1 12
CASSPGPSYEQYF TGTGCCAGCTCACCTGGGCCCTCATACGAGCAGTACTTC TRBJ2-7 . TRBV18 . 13
CASSDFQGEDGYTF TGTGCCAGCAGTGATTTCCAGGGGGAGGATGGCTACACCTTC TRBJ1-2 . TRBV6-1 TRBD1 14
CAIARGRDQPQHF TGTGCCATCGCCAGGGGCAGAGATCAGCCCCAGCATTTT TRBJ1-5 . TRBV10-3 . 13
CASTQDRGNSYEQYF TGTGCCAGCACCCAGGACAGGGGGAACTCCTACGAGCAGTACTTC TRBJ2-7 few TRBV6-6 TRBD1 15
CASSPGQGATEAFF TGTGCCAGCAGTCCGGGTCAGGGGGCGACTGAAGCTTTCTTT TRBJ1-1 . TRBV6-6 TRBD1 14
CSVGLGGITDTQYF TGCAGCGTGGGACTAGGGGGAATCACAGATACGCAGTATTTT TRBJ2-3 . TRBV29-1 TRBD2 14
CATSRDLGTGVRGQPQHF TGTGCCACCAGCAGAGATCTCGGAACAGGGGTCAGGGGTCAGCCCCAGCATTTT TRBJ1-5 . TRBV15 TRBD1 18
CSASGQLNTEAFF TGCAGCGCCTCAGGACAGCTGAACACTGAAGCTTTCTTT TRBJ1-1 . TRBV29-1 . 13
CASSPAANEKLFF TGTGCCAGCTCACCGGCAGCTAATGAAAAACTGTTTTTT TRBJ1-4 few TRBV18 . 13
CASSFIGTSGVETQYF TGTGCCAGCAGCTTTATAGGGACTAGCGGGGTAGAGACCCAGTACTTC TRBJ2-5 . TRBV7-6 TRBD2 16
CASSIMGAGTEAFF TGTGCCAGTAGTATTATGGGGGCGGGCACTGAAGCTTTCTTT TRBJ1-1 . TRBV19 . 14
CASSLNSGGMYEQYF TGCGCCAGCAGCTTGAATTCAGGGGGGATGTACGAGCAGTACTTC TRBJ2-7 . TRBV5-1 . 15
CASSLGDRGVSSGNTIYF TGTGCCAGCAGCTTAGGGGACAGGGGCGTTAGCTCTGGAAACACCATATATTTT TRBJ1-3 . TRBV13 TRBD1 18
CASSYTTGLGYTF TGTGCCAGCAGTTACACGACAGGGCTTGGCTACACCTTC TRBJ1-2 once TRBV6-2/TRBV6-3 TRBD1 13